This TCR beta chain was profiled in a study of T cell repertoires in cytomegalovirus infection. For the study at large: Through public TCR beta signatures, both CMV infection and matching HLA type were indicated. Study-wide findings and caveats: Totalled public TCR beta family frequency picked out people who carried CMV plus the relevant HLA. It was HLA-C-restricted CMV-specific TCR beta clonotypes that dominated the response ex vivo.

The germline V gene has CDR1 SGHAT and CDR2 FQNNGV. The CDR3 extends over 15 amino acids. Deletions cut 4 bases from V and 2 bases from J, with 15 bases between. This clonotype was picked up a small number of times. Its cognate antigen is unknown. TCRdb independently ran MiXCR on the reads; one entry per CDR3 protein. In the table there are about 100,000 distinct CDR3 sequences, about a quarter of which are singletons. The TCR comes from a human donor in good health (CMV status not recorded). Some clones in this sample may be carry-over from other donors' samples. Source material: CD8+ T cells from PBMCs. The chain links TRBV11-2 to TRBJ2-7; the D is unclear. CDR3 bases: TGTGCCAGCAGCTGGACGGGTGATGCGACCTACGAGCAGTACTTC. Translated, it gives CASSWTGDATYEQYF. The full variable domain, rest sourced from reference TRBV11-2 and TRBJ2-7, is EAGVAQSPRYKIIEKRQSVAFWCNPISGHATLYWYQQILGQGPKLLIQFQNNGVVDDSQLPKDRFSAERLKGVDSTLKIQPAKLEDSAVYLCASSWTGDATYEQYFGPGTRLTVT.